Below, 19 T cell receptor beta chains from the same sample are listed, as sequenced in a study of cytomegalovirus exposure and HLA in healthy donors. Primers: 60 Vbeta forward and 13 Jbeta reverse. The repertoire was sequenced with immunoSEQ multiplex PCR; TCRdb's copy has only in-frame clones and lacks some. Of 200,000 or so clones listed, roughly 83% were seen once; the top ten hold about 0.25%. The sample comprised PBMCs. These receptors came from a boy aged 10-17 years in good health and CMV-seronegative.

The chain is built from TRBV6-1 and TRBJ1-3, with 7 positions matching TRBD1. The germline V gene encodes CDR1 MNHNS and CDR2 SASEGT. The trim removed 7 bases at V and 1 base at J, leaving 4 bases unmatched. The CDR3 extends over 14 amino acids. CDR3 coding DNA: TGTGCCAGCACTCAGGGGGGTTCTGGAAACACCATATATTTT. Its protein is CASTQGGSGNTIYF.

The V call is TRBV9, the J call TRBJ1-2; 7 bases match TRBD1. CDR3 length equals 12 residues. CDR1 SGDLS and CDR2 YYNGEE come from the germline V gene. The V segment lost 3 bases and the J segment 4 bases; nucleotides outside the gene matches: 0. CDR3 DNA sequence: TGTGCCAGCAGCGACAGGGGCTATGGCTACACCTTC. Translation gives CASSDRGYGYTF.

The rearrangement joins TRBV5-6 to TRBJ1-2, with D perhaps matching TRBD1 (5 bases). The germline CDR1 and CDR2 sequences are SGHDT and YYEEEE. Trimming cost V 4 bases and J 0 bases, with 19 bases left between them. The CDR3 totals 17 residues. As DNA, the CDR3 is TGTGCCAGCAGCGACCGTAAAGTTAAGACAGCTAACTATGGCTACACCTTC. This gives the protein CASSDRKVKTANYGYTF.

This clone was recorded once. The chain uses TRBV7-8 and TRBJ2-3; weak D call: TRBD1 (6 bases). The CDR3 covers 16 residues. V lost 1 base and J lost 10, with 21 bases in between. CDR1 SGHVS and CDR2 FQNEAQ come from the germline V gene. CDR3 loop: CASSLGFSAEQGPQYF. The DNA of the CDR3 is TGTGCCAGCAGCTTAGGTTTCTCCGCCGAACAGGGACCGCAGTATTTT.

The CDR3 nucleotides are TGTGCCAGCAGTGACTCGACGAGGGGGTCCTACAATGAGCAGTTCTTC. Translating it yields CASSDSTRGSYNEQFF. The gene calls are TRBV6-4 and TRBJ2-1; maybe TRBD1 (6 bases). Germline values: CDR1 MRHNA, CDR2 SNTAGT. CDR3 length equals 16 residues. The V gene lost 0 bases and the J gene lost 1 base, with 10 bases spanning the gap.

A single count supports this clone. This rearrangement joins TRBV19 to TRBJ2-7; D perhaps matches TRBD1 (5 bases). V was clipped by 4 bases and J by 4 bases, with 11 bases between them. There are 13 residues in the CDR3. CDR1 is LNHDA and CDR2 is SQIVND in the germline V gene (reference sequence). The CDR3 sequence: CASSKGIKYEQYF. The DNA for the CDR3 is TGTGCCAGTAGTAAGGGGATCAAATACGAGCAGTACTTC.

The V call is TRBV6-6, the J call TRBJ2-7; the D gene is possibly TRBD1 (6 bases). V lost 6 bases and J 4 bases, leaving 16 bases between the germline ends. The CDR3 is 14 residues long. Germline values: CDR1 MNHNY, CDR2 SVGAGI (reference sequence). This chain's CDR3 is CASSPRDTSYEQYF. CDR3 sequence (DNA): TGTGCCAGCAGCCCAAGGGACACCTCGTACGAGCAGTACTTC.

As DNA, the CDR3 is TGTGCCAGCAGCTTCCAGGGCTACAATGAGCAGTTCTTC. Residues: CASSFQGYNEQFF. The chain carries TRBV7-3 and TRBJ2-1; tentatively, D is TRBD1 (5 bases). CDR1 SGHTA and CDR2 FQGTGA come from the germline V gene. Trimming removed 3 bases from V and 3 bases from J, with 6 bases in between. The CDR3 extends over 13 amino acids.

Turning to this clone: Compared with germline, one end of the junction differs, possibly owing to a read error. The chain employs TRBV7-9 and TRBJ1-5; 10 bases fit TRBD1. From germline, CDR1 is SEHNR and CDR2 FQNEAQ (reference sequence). The CDR3 length is 16 residues. The DNA for the CDR3 is TGTTCCAGCAGCTTAGGGGCTGGGACAGGGGATCAGCCCCAGCATTTT. Amino acids: CSSSLGAGTGDQPQHF.

In its sample, this clone was seen a few times. CDR3 bases: TGTGCCAGCAGGCAAGCGGGGGGGTTAGAGACCCAGTACTTC. Translating gives CASRQAGGLETQYF. The V call is TRBV13, the J call TRBJ2-5, with 10 bases lining up with TRBD2. Germline assignment: CDR1 PRHDT and CDR2 FYEKMQ (reference sequence). The J segment lost 4 bases and the V segment lost 6 bases, leaving 5 bases of the junction unmatched. This CDR3 has 14 amino acids.

This clone was detected once. The genes are TRBV4-1 and TRBJ2-3; 8 positions match TRBD2. CDR1 is MGHRA, CDR2 YSYEKL, per germline. CDR3 length: 19 residues. V lost 1 base, J lost 0 bases, and 12 bases stayed unmatched. The CDR3 is CASSQVTAGEPPSTDTQYF. The DNA of the CDR3 is TGCGCCAGCAGCCAAGTAACAGCGGGAGAACCGCCGAGCACAGATACGCAGTATTTT.

The rearrangement joins TRBV4-3 to TRBJ2-7, with D perhaps matching TRBD2 (5 bases). This CDR3 region has 16 residues. Germline lookup yields CDR1 LGHNA and CDR2 YSLEER. The V end lost 0 bases, the J end lost 3 bases, and 15 bases lay between the germline ends. The CDR3 DNA reads as TGCGCCAGCAGCCAAGATTTGCTAGCCCCTATCTACGAGCAGTACTTC. Protein sequence: CASSQDLLAPIYEQYF.

This chain uses TRBV5-4 with TRBJ1-1; weak D call: TRBD1 (6 bases). The CDR3 spans 15 residues. Germline V gene sequence: CDR1 SGHNT, CDR2 YYREEE (reference sequence). V was trimmed by 0 bases and J by 1 base, leaving 10 bases between them. CDR3 coding DNA: TGTGCCAGCAGCTTGGGGGGCAGGGGGAACACTGAAGCTTTCTTT. Amino acids: CASSLGGRGNTEAFF.

This clone has more than one count but fewer than ten. The chain has TRBV11-3 and TRBJ1-1; D remains unclear. V lost 5 bases and J lost 0, with 7 bases in between. Germline loops: CDR1 SGHNT, CDR2 YENEEA. CDR3 length: 13 residues. The CDR3 DNA sequence: TGTGCCAGCAGCATGACTCTGAACACTGAAGCTTTCTTT. Protein sequence: CASSMTLNTEAFF.

The V call is TRBV19, the J call TRBJ1-4; 8 bases match TRBD1. Germline-derived CDR1 and CDR2 are LNHDA and SQIVND (reference sequence). Germline trimming cut 4 bases from V and 8 bases from J; bases unmatched to any gene: 3. CDR3 length equals 13 residues. The CDR3 bases are TGTGCCAGTAGTAACAGGGGGGGCGAAAAACTGTTTTTT. It codes for CASSNRGGEKLFF.

This clone has only a few counts. V gene TRBV28 combines with J gene TRBJ1-1, with D hard to call. CDR1 is MDHEN, CDR2 SYDVKM, per germline. V was trimmed by 5 bases and J by 0 bases, leaving 19 bases between them. This CDR3 comprises 17 residues. CDR3 nucleotide sequence: TGTGCCAGCAGTCTAGCCAGGCCCCACGCCATGAACACTGAAGCTTTCTTT. It yields the protein CASSLARPHAMNTEAFF.

The chain joins TRBV27 to TRBJ2-2, with a tentative D call TRBD2 (6 bases). Trimming removed 10 bases from V and 5 bases from J, with 14 bases in between. CDR1 is MNHEY, CDR2 SMNVEV, per germline (reference sequence). The CDR3 covers 13 residues. This CDR3 is CATAGIGTGELFF. The CDR3 DNA follows: TGTGCCACCGCGGGGATAGGGACCGGGGAGCTGTTTTTT.

J is TRBJ1-3 and V is TRBV19, with 7 bases identical to TRBD1. CDR3 length equals 14 residues. Looked up from germline, CDR1 is LNHDA and CDR2 is SQIVND (reference sequence). V was pared by 6 bases and J by 1 base, with 3 bases of the junction left unmatched. This chain's CDR3 is CASRVQGSGNTIYF. CDR3 in DNA: TGTGCCAGTAGGGTACAGGGGTCTGGAAACACCATATATTTT.

This chain connects TRBV29-1 to TRBJ2-7, with TRBD2 identical over 10 bases. The germline CDR1 and CDR2 sequences are SQVTM and ANQGSEA. After removal of 2 bases from V and 6 bases from J, the junction contained 10 bases not matched to a gene. The CDR3 extends over 15 amino acids. This CDR3 reads CSVERGAGGVGEQYF. In DNA form, the CDR3 reads TGCAGCGTTGAAAGGGGAGCGGGAGGGGTCGGCGAGCAGTACTTC.